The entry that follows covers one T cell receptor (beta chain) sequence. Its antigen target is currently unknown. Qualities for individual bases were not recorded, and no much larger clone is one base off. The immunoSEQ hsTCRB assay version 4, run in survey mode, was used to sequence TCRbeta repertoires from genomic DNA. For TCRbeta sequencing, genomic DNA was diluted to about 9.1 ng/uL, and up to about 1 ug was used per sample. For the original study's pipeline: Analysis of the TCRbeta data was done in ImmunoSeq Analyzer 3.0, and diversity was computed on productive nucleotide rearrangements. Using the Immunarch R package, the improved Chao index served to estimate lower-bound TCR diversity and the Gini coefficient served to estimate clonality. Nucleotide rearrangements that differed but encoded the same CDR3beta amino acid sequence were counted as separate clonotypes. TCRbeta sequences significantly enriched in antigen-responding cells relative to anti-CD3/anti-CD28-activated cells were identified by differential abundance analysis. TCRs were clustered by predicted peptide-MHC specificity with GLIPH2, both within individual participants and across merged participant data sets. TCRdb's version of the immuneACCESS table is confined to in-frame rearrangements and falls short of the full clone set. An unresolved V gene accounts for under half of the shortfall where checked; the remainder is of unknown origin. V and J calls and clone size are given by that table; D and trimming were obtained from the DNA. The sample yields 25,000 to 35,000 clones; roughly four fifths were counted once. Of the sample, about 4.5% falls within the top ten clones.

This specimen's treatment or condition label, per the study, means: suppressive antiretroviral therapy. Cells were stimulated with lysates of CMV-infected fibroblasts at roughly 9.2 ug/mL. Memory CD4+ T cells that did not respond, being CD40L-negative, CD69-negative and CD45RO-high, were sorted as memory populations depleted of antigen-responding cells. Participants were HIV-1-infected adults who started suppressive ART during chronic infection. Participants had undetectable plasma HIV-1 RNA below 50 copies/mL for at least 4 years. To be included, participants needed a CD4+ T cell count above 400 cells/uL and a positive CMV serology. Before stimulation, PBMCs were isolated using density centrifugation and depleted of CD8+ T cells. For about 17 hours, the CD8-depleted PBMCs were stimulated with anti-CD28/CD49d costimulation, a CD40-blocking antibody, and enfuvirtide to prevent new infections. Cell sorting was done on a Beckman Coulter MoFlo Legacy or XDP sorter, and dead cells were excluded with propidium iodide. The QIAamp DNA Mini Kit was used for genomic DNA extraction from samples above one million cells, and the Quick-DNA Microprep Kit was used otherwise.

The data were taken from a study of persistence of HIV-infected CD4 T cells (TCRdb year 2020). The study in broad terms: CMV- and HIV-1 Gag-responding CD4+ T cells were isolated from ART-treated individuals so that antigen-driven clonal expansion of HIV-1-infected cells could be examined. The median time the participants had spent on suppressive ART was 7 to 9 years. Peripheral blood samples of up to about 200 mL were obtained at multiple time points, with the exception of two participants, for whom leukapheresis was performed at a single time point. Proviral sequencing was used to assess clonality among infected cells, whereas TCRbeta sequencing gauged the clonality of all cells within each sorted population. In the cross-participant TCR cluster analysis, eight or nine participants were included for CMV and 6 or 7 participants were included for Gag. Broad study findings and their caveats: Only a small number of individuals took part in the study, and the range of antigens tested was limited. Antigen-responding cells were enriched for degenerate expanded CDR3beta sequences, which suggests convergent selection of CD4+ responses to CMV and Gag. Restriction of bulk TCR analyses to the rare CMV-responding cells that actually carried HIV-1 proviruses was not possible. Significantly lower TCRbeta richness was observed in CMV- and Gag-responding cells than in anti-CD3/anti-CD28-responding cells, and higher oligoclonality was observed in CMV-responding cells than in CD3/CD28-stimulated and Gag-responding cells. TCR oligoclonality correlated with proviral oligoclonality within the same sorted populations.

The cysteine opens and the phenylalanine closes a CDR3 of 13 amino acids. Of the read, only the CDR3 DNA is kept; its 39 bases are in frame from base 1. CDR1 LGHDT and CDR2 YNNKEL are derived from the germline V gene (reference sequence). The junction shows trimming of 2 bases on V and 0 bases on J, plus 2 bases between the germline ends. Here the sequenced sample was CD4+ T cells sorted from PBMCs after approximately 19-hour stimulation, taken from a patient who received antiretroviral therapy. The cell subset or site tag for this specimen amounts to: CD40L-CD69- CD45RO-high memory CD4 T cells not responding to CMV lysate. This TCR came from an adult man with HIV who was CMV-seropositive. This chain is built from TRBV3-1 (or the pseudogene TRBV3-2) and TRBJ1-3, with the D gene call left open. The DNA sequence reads TGTGCCAGCAGCCAAAGCTCTGGAAACACCATATATTTT. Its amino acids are CASSQSSGNTIYF.